The text below deals with one TCR beta chain. Its cognate antigen is unknown. Trimming left V 0 bases short and J 0 bases short, with 9 bases between. Looked up from germline, CDR1 is SGHTA and CDR2 is FQGNSA. This CDR3 contains 16 residues. The sample comes from a study of T cells in localized non-small cell lung cancer. Some clones are missing from TCRdb's copy, which holds only in-frame ones; the method was immunoSEQ multiplex PCR. The data hold 60,000 or so clones, with 75% to 85% observed a single time. Findings and limits, study-wide: Uninvolved adjacent lung, not tumor, had the highest T cell clonality. A higher density of T cells in blood coincided with extended overall survival. There were a median roughly 62 of the top 100 tumor clones appearing in adjacent lung. Because researchers sequenced only one region of the tumor, heterogeneity is still possible.

The chain links TRBV7-2 to TRBJ1-3; D is uncertain. The source material was PBMCs, sampled before any cancer treatment. The TCR was taken from a man aged 35-75 years with stage II lung adenocarcinoma. The CDR3 is CASSLAAPGSGNTIYF. CDR3 sequence (DNA): TGTGCCAGCAGCTTAGCGGCACCCGGCTCTGGAAACACCATATATTTT. The full variable domain, its missing parts supplied by reference TRBV7-2 and TRBJ1-3, is GAGVSQSPSNKVTEKGKDVELRCDPISGHTALYWYRQSLGQGLEFLIYFQGNSAPDKSGLPSDRFSAERTGGSVSTLTIQRTQQEDSAVYLCASSLAAPGSGNTIYFGEGSWLTVV.